Included here is one TCR beta chain sequence, with context. Attachment of unique molecular identifiers was made to individual cDNA molecules. From the 5' RACE reads, TCRdb called clonotypes with MiXCR, one entry per CDR3 protein. The data hold over 60,000 distinct CDR3 sequences, with around 10% observed a single time. The data belong to a study of early T cells in non-severe SARS-CoV-2 infection. This specimen was whole blood, taken at baseline. This sequence was found in an adult who was a healthcare worker with PCR-confirmed SARS-CoV-2 infection or an uninfected control (not recorded which).

The CDR3 sequence: CASSQGQGNSPLHF. CDR3 bases: TGTGCCAGCAGCCAGGGACAGGGAAATTCACCCCTCCACTTT. V gene TRBV3-1 combines with J gene TRBJ1-6; TRBD1 agrees at 9 bases. This CDR3 has 14 residues. Germline V CDR1 and CDR2: LGHDT, YNNKEL (reference sequence). Trimming at V came to 3 bases and at J to 7 bases, leaving 1 base not matched to a gene. Full variable domain (outside the CDR3, taken from reference TRBV3-1 and TRBJ1-6): DTAVSQTPKYLVTQMGNDKSIKCEQNLGHDTMYWYKQDSKKFLKIMFSYNNKELIINETVPNRFSPKSPDKAHLNLHINSLELGDSAVYFCASSQGQGNSPLHFGNGTRLTVT.